A single sample is the source of the 31 T cell receptor beta chains below, sequenced in a study of shared clonotypes between healthy human individuals. It was CD45RO-negative cells, positively selected for CCR7, that made up naive CD8 cells, with terminally differentiated effector memory CD45RA+ cells excluded. Generated by immunoSEQ multiplex PCR, the TCRdb table keeps only in-frame clones and is missing some. The profile shows under 1 million clones, around 96% of them singletons. Sequenced: naive CD8+ T cells sorted from blood. The receptors stem from a man between 25 and 39 years old in good health.

The chain recombines TRBV28 with TRBJ1-1; D perhaps matches TRBD1 (5 bases). The germline V gene encodes CDR1 MDHEN and CDR2 SYDVKM. This CDR3 contains 13 residues. Trimming stripped 6 bases from V and 7 bases from J, with 15 bases between. CDR3 bases: TGTGCCAGCAGGGCTAAGGGGCATATTGAAGCTTTCTTT. Translating gives CASRAKGHIEAFF.

The chain links TRBV5-6 to TRBJ2-1; 7 nucleotides agree with TRBD1. The germline V gene has CDR1 SGHDT and CDR2 YYEEEE. V was pared by 4 bases and J by 6 bases, with 4 bases of the junction left unmatched. This CDR3 spans 13 amino acids. The CDR3 DNA is TGTGCCAGCAGCCGGGGACAGTTCAATGAGCAGTTCTTC. Protein: CASSRGQFNEQFF.

DNA of the CDR3: TGTGCCAGCCAGGACTGGCACAATGAGCAGTTCTTC. It codes for CASQDWHNEQFF. This chain joins TRBV2 and TRBJ2-1, with D possibly being TRBD2 (5 bases). The CDR3 totals 12 residues. Trimming shortened V by 8 bases and J by 5 bases, and 10 bases separated the two germline ends. Germline V gene sequence: CDR1 SNHLY, CDR2 FYNNEI.

The chain is built from TRBV6-1 and TRBJ1-2, with TRBD1 identical over 8 bases. The CDR3 runs to 17 residues. Germline-derived CDR1 and CDR2 are MNHNS and SASEGT. Losses at the gene ends were 1 base for V and 1 base for J; bases not matched to a gene: 8. The CDR3 DNA reads as TGTGCCAGCAGTGAAGTGCAGGGGGCCAACAATAACTATGGCTACACCTTC. As protein: CASSEVQGANNNYGYTF.

The rearrangement links TRBV6-5 to TRBJ1-2; 7 bases line up with TRBD1. V gave up 0 bases and J gave up 4 bases; unmatched junction bases: 8. CDR3 length: 16 residues. CDR1 MNHEY and CDR2 SVGAGI come from the germline V gene. CDR3 DNA sequence: TGTGCCAGCAGTTACTCAAACAGGGGTGCCTTCTATGGCTACACCTTC. Amino acids: CASSYSNRGAFYGYTF.

The gene calls are TRBV7-2 and TRBJ1-4, with no clear D. V dropped 3 bases and J dropped 0 bases, with 5 bases sitting between them. Germline loops: CDR1 SGHTA, CDR2 FQGNSA. The CDR3 has 14 residues. CDR3 nucleotides: TGTGCCAGCAGCTTTCTGACAACTAATGAAAAACTGTTTTTT. It codes for CASSFLTTNEKLFF.

The chain is built from TRBV5-1 and TRBJ2-7; maybe TRBD2 (7 bases). The V gene's germline CDR1 is SGHRS and CDR2 YFSETQ. V lost 2 bases to trimming and J lost 0 bases, with 12 bases between them. The CDR3 contains 15 residues. The CDR3 DNA reads TGCGCCAGCAGCTTCCGCGGGGGCTACTCCTACGAGCAGTACTTC. This translates into CASSFRGGYSYEQYF.

This rearrangement joins TRBV7-9 to TRBJ1-2; TRBD1 is a possible D gene (6 bases). V was pared by 2 bases and J by 6 bases, with 13 bases between. The length of the CDR3 is 14 residues. Germline V lookup: CDR1 SEHNR, CDR2 FQNEAQ (reference sequence). DNA of the CDR3: TGTGCCAGCAGCTTAAGGGGGGCGATAGATGGCTACACCTTC. It is translated as CASSLRGAIDGYTF.

The chain links TRBV5-4 to TRBJ2-3; 7 nucleotides line up with TRBD2. There are 14 residues in the CDR3. J was trimmed by 3 bases and V by 3 bases; bases with no gene match: 4. CDR1 and CDR2 from the germline V gene are SGHNT and YYREEE (reference sequence). CDR3: CASSYQRETDTQYF. CDR3 DNA sequence: TGTGCCAGCAGCTACCAGCGGGAAACAGATACGCAGTATTTT.

The chain recombines TRBV15 with TRBJ2-3; TRBD2 agrees at 7 bases. Germline lookup yields CDR1 LNHNV and CDR2 YYDKDF (reference sequence). This CDR3 has 18 amino acids. J gave up 2 bases and V 0 bases, and 11 bases lay outside the gene matches. The CDR3: CATSRDLGQRDLTDTQYF. CDR3 DNA: TGTGCCACCAGCAGAGATCTGGGTCAGCGGGACCTCACAGATACGCAGTATTTT.

The chain's CDR3 is CASSFEGDTEAFF. Written as DNA, the CDR3 is TGTGCCAGCAGCTTCGAGGGGGACACTGAAGCTTTCTTT. The genes are TRBV13 and TRBJ1-1, with D perhaps TRBD1 (6 bases). V lost 3 bases to trimming and J lost 3 bases, with 8 bases between them. The CDR3 sequence is 13 residues long. CDR1 and CDR2 (germline): PRHDT, FYEKMQ (reference sequence).

The chain uses TRBV28 and TRBJ2-7, with D hard to call. This CDR3 comprises 12 residues. V dropped 3 bases and J dropped 5 bases, with 8 bases sitting between them. In germline, CDR1 is MDHEN, CDR2 SYDVKM. CDR3 protein: CASSFREDEQYF. The CDR3 bases are TGTGCCAGCAGTTTCCGCGAAGACGAGCAGTACTTC.

This clone was detected once. The chain uses TRBV5-1 and TRBJ2-7, with 8 bases that match TRBD2. The germline V gene has CDR1 SGHRS and CDR2 YFSETQ. The CDR3 contains 15 residues. Trimming cost V 2 bases and J 7 bases; bases outside gene matches: 11. As DNA, the CDR3 is TGCGCCAGCAGCTTTAGCGGGATAGGGGCTAAGGAGCAGTACTTC. It translates to CASSFSGIGAKEQYF. Together with reference TRBV5-1 and TRBJ2-7, the CDR3 gives the full variable domain: KAGVTQTPRYLIKTRGQQVTLSCSPISGHRSVSWYQQTPGQGLQFLFEYFSETQRNKGNFPGRFSGRQFSNSRSEMNVSTLELGDSALYLCASSFSGIGAKEQYFGPGTRLTVT.

CDR3: CSVEGLRDRGLHYSNQPQHF. The CDR3 DNA follows: TGCAGCGTTGAGGGGTTACGGGACAGGGGTTTGCATTATAGCAATCAGCCCCAGCATTTT. V and J are TRBV29-1 and TRBJ1-5, with TRBD1 identical over 10 bases. The CDR3 runs 20 residues. The trim removed 3 bases at V and 0 bases at J, leaving 17 bases unmatched. Germline V lookup: CDR1 SQVTM, CDR2 ANQGSEA.

The chain combines TRBV15 with TRBJ2-1; no clear D. V was trimmed by 4 bases and J by 13 bases, leaving 14 bases between them. Germline V gene lookup returns CDR1 LNHNV and CDR2 YYDKDF (reference sequence). The CDR3 extends over 12 amino acids. The CDR3 DNA is TGTGCCACCAGCACAATAGCAGGCTCTCAGTTCTTC. Amino acids: CATSTIAGSQFF.

The chain recombines TRBV7-6 with TRBJ2-1; TRBD2 matches 8 bases. The germline V gene has CDR1 SGHVS and CDR2 FNYEAQ. CDR3 length equals 16 residues. The trim removed 1 base at V and 5 bases at J, leaving 7 bases unmatched. CDR3 in DNA: TGTGCCAGCAGCTTAGTCCCGGGAGGGCCGCACAATGAGCAGTTCTTC. Its protein product is CASSLVPGGPHNEQFF.

Comment on this clone: Other DNA sequences in this specimen translate into the identical CDR3. The chain combines TRBV27 with TRBJ2-1; D not certain. V dropped 4 bases and J dropped 2 bases, with 6 bases sitting between them. CDR3 size: 13 residues. Germline assignment: CDR1 MNHEY and CDR2 SMNVEV (reference sequence). DNA of the CDR3: TGTGCCAGCAGTTCCTCCACCTACAATGAGCAGTTCTTC. It translates to CASSSSTYNEQFF.

The rearrangement joins TRBV14 to TRBJ1-5; D not certain. The CDR3 is made up of 14 amino acids. Germline V gene sequence: CDR1 SGHDN, CDR2 FVKESK. V lost 1 base and J lost 5, with 9 bases in between. The CDR3 DNA is TGTGCCAGCAGCCAAGTTTCTCATGATCAGCCCCAGCATTTT. Protein sequence: CASSQVSHDQPQHF.

V is TRBV4-3 and J is TRBJ2-2; 12 bases are a match to TRBD2. The CDR3 sequence is 19 residues long. The V gene's germline CDR1 is LGHNA and CDR2 YSLEER. V shed 0 bases, J shed 8 bases, and the junction held 13 bases outside the gene matches. Here the CDR3 reads CASSQDLKLAGGPVGELFF. Written as DNA, the CDR3 is TGCGCCAGCAGCCAAGATCTAAAGCTAGCGGGAGGGCCAGTGGGGGAGCTGTTTTTT.

The chain carries TRBV7-9 and TRBJ1-4, with D unresolved. Germline assignment: CDR1 SEHNR and CDR2 FQNEAQ (reference sequence). The CDR3 runs to 14 residues. The ends were cut back, 1 base at V and 6 bases at J, with 9 bases in the middle. Written as DNA, the CDR3 is TGTGCCAGCAGCTTAGTGGACGGATATGAAAAACTGTTTTTT. Amino acids: CASSLVDGYEKLFF.

The chain combines TRBV11-2 with TRBJ2-5; 10 bases agree with TRBD1. Germline CDR1 reads SGHAT; CDR2 reads FQNNGV. This CDR3 spans 18 amino acids. The trim removed 4 bases at V and 4 bases at J, leaving 15 bases unmatched. CDR3 protein: CASSSSTGGYGGGETQYF. CDR3 DNA: TGTGCCAGCAGCTCTTCGACAGGGGGCTACGGGGGCGGAGAGACCCAGTACTTC.

The J gene is TRBJ2-3, the V gene TRBV5-1; 9 bases are shared with TRBD1. V dropped 4 bases and J dropped 0; count of bases not matched to a gene: 18. From germline, CDR1 is SGHRS and CDR2 YFSETQ. This CDR3 spans 20 amino acids. The CDR3 nucleotides are TGCGCCAGCAGCGGATTGCCGGGACAGGGATTTTCTCCTAGCACAGATACGCAGTATTTT. It specifies CASSGLPGQGFSPSTDTQYF.

This rearrangement joins TRBV5-1 to TRBJ2-3; D remains ambiguous. Per germline, CDR1 SGHRS and CDR2 YFSETQ. This CDR3 is built from 14 residues. Trimming removed 2 bases at V and 3 bases at J, with 10 bases between. CDR3 DNA sequence: TGCGCCAGCAGCTTATATATAGGGACAGATACGCAGTATTTT. Its protein product is CASSLYIGTDTQYF. The whole variable domain, remainder taken from reference TRBV5-1 and TRBJ2-3, is KAGVTQTPRYLIKTRGQQVTLSCSPISGHRSVSWYQQTPGQGLQFLFEYFSETQRNKGNFPGRFSGRQFSNSRSEMNVSTLELGDSALYLCASSLYIGTDTQYFGPGTRLTVL.

This chain links TRBV5-6 with TRBJ1-4; D not resolved. V lost 0 bases and J 5 bases, leaving 8 bases between the germline ends. CDR1 is SGHDT, CDR2 YYEEEE, per germline. This CDR3 spans 14 amino acids. The CDR3 sequence: CASSLVGENEKLFF. CDR3 nucleotides: TGTGCCAGCAGCTTGGTCGGAGAAAATGAAAAACTGTTTTTT.

This clone occurred a few times. V and J are TRBV11-2 and TRBJ2-7, with D hard to call. V lost 4 bases, J lost 5 bases, and 9 bases lay in between. Germline CDR1 reads SGHAT; CDR2 reads FQNNGV. The CDR3 totals 12 residues. The CDR3 DNA is TGTGCCAGCAGCTCCCCGGTGGACGAGCAGTACTTC. Amino acids: CASSSPVDEQYF.

V and J are TRBV6-6 and TRBJ1-2, with D maybe TRBD1 (5 bases). The CDR3 length is 15 residues. Germline CDR1 and CDR2: MNHNY and SVGAGI (reference sequence). Trimming left V 2 bases short and J 4 bases short, with 14 bases between. The chain's CDR3 is CASSYGGGVSYGYTF. For the CDR3, the DNA is TGTGCCAGCAGTTACGGGGGGGGAGTTTCCTATGGCTACACCTTC.

V and J are TRBV14 and TRBJ2-7, with 8 bases matching TRBD2. J gave up 0 bases and V 1 base, and 11 bases lay outside the gene matches. The CDR3 has 18 amino acids. Looked up from germline, CDR1 is SGHDN and CDR2 is FVKESK. CDR3 in DNA: TGTGCCAGCAGCCAAGTCAGTCGAGCTAGCGGGCGCTCCTACGAGCAGTACTTC. Encoded protein: CASSQVSRASGRSYEQYF.

This clone was seen once. V gene TRBV11-2 combines with J gene TRBJ2-7; D not certain. CDR1 is SGHAT and CDR2 is FQNNGV in the germline V gene. Trimming left V 6 bases short and J 3 bases short, with 6 bases between. The CDR3 consists of 11 residues. CDR3 bases: TGTGCCAGCAGATCTTACTACGAGCAGTACTTC. This sequence encodes CASRSYYEQYF.

The genes are TRBV30 and TRBJ2-1, with TRBD2 as a possible D gene (5 bases). Trimming took off 0 bases at V and 0 bases at J, with 6 bases between the two ends. The CDR3 spans 14 residues. Germline V gene data show CDR1 as GTSNPN and CDR2 as SVGIG (reference sequence). The CDR3 is CAWSVAASYNEQFF. The CDR3 region has the DNA TGTGCCTGGAGTGTAGCGGCCTCCTACAATGAGCAGTTCTTC. Drawing the rest from reference TRBV30 and TRBJ2-1, the complete variable domain is SQTIHQWPATLVQPVGSPLSLECTVEGTSNPNLYWYRQAAGRGLQLLFYSVGIGQISSEVPQNLSASRPQDRQFILSSKKLLLSDSGFYLCAWSVAASYNEQFFGPGTRLTVL.

The CDR3 nucleotides read TGTGCCAGCAGCCAACTCTACAATGAGCAGTTCTTC. Amino acids: CASSQLYNEQFF. J is TRBJ2-1 and V is TRBV2, with unresolved D. Trimming pared 6 bases from V and 3 bases from J, leaving 6 bases between. Germline CDR1 reads SNHLY; CDR2 reads FYNNEI. This CDR3 has 12 amino acids.

J is TRBJ2-5 and V is TRBV7-6; D is unclear. The length of the CDR3 is 11 residues. In germline, CDR1 is SGHVS, CDR2 FNYEAQ. Trimming removed 4 bases from V and 9 bases from J, with 9 bases in between. The CDR3 bases are TGTGCCAGCAGCTCTCCATTGGCCCAGTACTTC. Encoded protein: CASSSPLAQYF.